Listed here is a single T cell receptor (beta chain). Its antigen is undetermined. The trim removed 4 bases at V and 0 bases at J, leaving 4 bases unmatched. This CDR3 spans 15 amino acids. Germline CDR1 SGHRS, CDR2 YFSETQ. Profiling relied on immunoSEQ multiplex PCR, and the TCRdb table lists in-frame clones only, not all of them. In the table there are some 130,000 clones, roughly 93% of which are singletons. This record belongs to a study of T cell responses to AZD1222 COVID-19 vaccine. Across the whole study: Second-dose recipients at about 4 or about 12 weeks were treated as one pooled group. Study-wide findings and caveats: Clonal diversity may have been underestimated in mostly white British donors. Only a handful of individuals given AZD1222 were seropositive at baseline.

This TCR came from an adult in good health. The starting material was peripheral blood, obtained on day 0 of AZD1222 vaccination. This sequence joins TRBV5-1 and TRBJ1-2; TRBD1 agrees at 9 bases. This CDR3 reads CASSQRTGANYGYTF. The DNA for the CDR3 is TGCGCCAGCAGCCAAAGGACAGGGGCTAACTATGGCTACACCTTC.